These 23 T cell receptor beta chains were sequenced from one sample in a study of read filtering for tumor transcriptome and immune sequencing. This library used roughly 370 ng RNA and molecular barcoded adaptors spanning alpha/delta and beta/gamma chains. One entry per CDR3 protein results from TCRdb running MiXCR on the reads. The table records 100,000 to 150,000 distinct CDR3 sequences, 10% to 15% of them present only once. The sequenced sample was a population of CD138-negative cells sorted from bone marrow. The source is a donor aged 40 or older with multiple myeloma.

This clonotype has more than one count but fewer than ten. The V gene is TRBV20-1, the J gene TRBJ2-1; 8 nucleotides match TRBD2. The CDR3 is 16 residues long. Losses at the gene ends were 0 bases for V and 1 base for J; bases not matched to a gene: 5. The germline gives CDR1 DFQATT, CDR2 SNEGSKA (reference sequence). CDR3 bases: TGCAGTGCTAGAGAGGCGACGGGGGGGTCCTACAATGAGCAGTTCTTC. This sequence encodes CSAREATGGSYNEQFF.

This clonotype occurred many times. This chain connects TRBV6-5 to TRBJ1-4; D gene uncertain. Germline lookup yields CDR1 MNHEY and CDR2 SVGAGI. Trimming shortened V by 2 bases and J by 0 bases, and 7 bases separated the two germline ends. The length of the CDR3 is 15 residues. The CDR3 loop reads CASSYGVATNEKLFF. As DNA, the CDR3 is TGTGCCAGCAGTTACGGGGTTGCAACTAATGAAAAACTGTTTTTT.

For this clonotype: This could be a read error, since a much larger clone is one nucleotide away. A read error is likely, as this CDR3 ends without the conserved phenylalanine or tryptophan. V usage is TRBV7-9 and J usage is TRBJ2-7; D not certain. Germline V gives CDR1 SEHNR, CDR2 FQNEAQ (reference sequence). The CDR3 extends over 13 amino acids. Between the trimmed V and J ends, which lost 0 bases and 5 bases, there was a span of 8 bases. CDR3: CASSLASPHEQYL. CDR3 in DNA: TGTGCCAGCAGCTTAGCATCCCCCCACGAGCAGTACCTC.

This clonotype was recorded a few times. The rearrangement joins TRBV5-1 to TRBJ2-1; 11 bases map to TRBD2. The germline gives CDR1 SGHRS, CDR2 YFSETQ. The CDR3 covers 16 residues. The J segment lost 10 bases and the V segment lost 3 bases, leaving 12 bases of the junction unmatched. The DNA of the CDR3 is TGCGCCAGCAGCTCGTTTCCGGGACTAGCGGCCACGGAGCAGTTCTTC. This translates into CASSSFPGLAATEQFF.

This clonotype was counted at least ten times. The J gene is TRBJ2-7, the V gene TRBV12-3 or TRBV12-4, with TRBD2 as a possible D gene (6 bases). V lost 6 bases, J lost 3 bases, and 18 bases lay in between. CDR3 length: 15 residues. The CDR3 bases are TGTGCCAGCAGGTCAGGCGCGGGGCCCTACTACGAGCAGTACTTC. Residues: CASRSGAGPYYEQYF.

Note on this clonotype: A much more abundant neighbour one base away suggests this may be a read error. The chain links TRBV10-3 to TRBJ2-1, with a possible D match to TRBD2 (6 bases). The length of the CDR3 is 17 residues. Per germline, CDR1 ENHRY and CDR2 SYGVKD. CDR3 sequence (DNA): TGTGCCAACAGTGAGTCGACTCAGGGAGGCGCCTACAATGAGCAGTTCTTC. Amino acid sequence: CANSESTQGGAYNEQFF.

This clonotype was observed at least ten times. This chain connects TRBV11-2 to TRBJ2-2; the match to TRBD2 covers 11 bases. With 6 bases clipped from V and 6 bases from J, the junction kept 3 bases outside the gene matches. The V gene's germline CDR1 is SGHAT and CDR2 FQNNGV. The length of the CDR3 is 14 residues. In nucleotides, the CDR3 is TGTGCCAGCAGTCTAGCGGGAGGAGCCGGGGAGCTGTTTTTT. Translating it yields CASSLAGGAGELFF.

This clonotype has ten or more counts. The chain links TRBV20-1 to TRBJ2-3; 7 bases fit TRBD2. The CDR3 is 15 residues long. In germline, CDR1 is DFQATT, CDR2 SNEGSKA (reference sequence). J gave up 2 bases and V 2 bases, and 7 bases lay outside the gene matches. The CDR3 spells CSARRQRDNTDTQYF. CDR3 nucleotides: TGCAGTGCTAGACGCCAGCGGGATAACACAGATACGCAGTATTTT.

This clonotype came up once. The V gene is TRBV5-1, the J gene TRBJ2-7, with D possibly being TRBD2 (5 bases). This CDR3 has 15 amino acids. V lost 2 bases, J lost 0 bases, and 12 bases lay in between. Germline V gives CDR1 SGHRS, CDR2 YFSETQ. As DNA, the CDR3 is TGCGCCAGCAGCTTCGGAGCGGACCACTCCTACGAGCAGTACTTC. As protein: CASSFGADHSYEQYF.

In this sample, this clonotype turned up many times. The chain carries TRBV27 and TRBJ2-3, with D uncertain. The CDR3 loop spans 11 amino acids. Germline CDR1 and CDR2: MNHEY and SMNVEV (reference sequence). The germline V and J ends were trimmed by 6 bases and 4 bases, with 5 bases remaining between them. DNA of the CDR3: TGTGCCAGCAGGGAGTCAGATACGCAGTATTTT. Translation: CASRESDTQYF.

The table lists this clonotype with a few counts. The chain couples TRBV12-3 or TRBV12-4 to TRBJ2-3; 9 bases agree with TRBD2. Unmatched junction bases numbered 11, after V lost 3 bases and J lost 1 base. CDR3 length equals 18 residues. This CDR3 reads CASSFWGGGASGTDTQYF. CDR3 coding DNA: TGTGCCAGCAGTTTTTGGGGCGGGGGGGCCTCTGGCACAGATACGCAGTATTTT.

This clonotype was seen a few times. The chain combines TRBV29-1 with TRBJ2-7; TRBD2 matches 7 bases. The germline CDR1 and CDR2 sequences are SQVTM and ANQGSEA. CDR3 size: 14 residues. V gave up 7 bases and J gave up 2 bases; unmatched junction bases: 11. The CDR3 here is CSARGDRGTYEQYF. As DNA, the CDR3 is TGCAGCGCCCGGGGGGACCGGGGAACCTACGAGCAGTACTTC.

This clonotype has a count of ten or more. This rearrangement joins TRBV7-9 to TRBJ2-1, with 11 positions matching TRBD1. Trimming at V came to 3 bases and at J to 6 bases, leaving 4 bases not matched to a gene. Germline V CDR1 and CDR2: SEHNR, FQNEAQ (reference sequence). CDR3 length: 15 amino acids. The CDR3 sequence is CASSFGQGAGNEQFF. In DNA, the CDR3 is TGTGCCAGCAGCTTCGGACAGGGGGCTGGCAATGAGCAGTTCTTC.

CDR3 nucleotides: TGTGCCAGCTCACCGTCTGGAGCCGTGAACACTGAAGCTTTCTTT. Amino acids: CASSPSGAVNTEAFF. The chain links TRBV18 to TRBJ1-1; D uncertain. The V gene's germline CDR1 is KGHSH and CDR2 LQKENI. V shed 3 bases and J shed 0 bases, with 11 bases lying between them. This CDR3 contains 15 residues.

The genes are TRBV19 and TRBJ1-5; maybe TRBD1 (5 bases). Between the trimmed V and J ends, which lost 10 bases and 1 base, there was a span of 20 bases. Germline V gives CDR1 LNHDA, CDR2 SQIVND (reference sequence). CDR3 size: 16 residues. The CDR3 spells CAIGGGSRGSNQPQHF. For the CDR3, the DNA is TGTGCCATCGGGGGGGGGAGTAGGGGCAGCAATCAGCCCCAGCATTTT. Supplemented by reference TRBV19 and TRBJ1-5, the full variable domain reads DGGITQSPKYLFRKEGQNVTLSCEQNLNHDAMYWYRQDPGQGLRLIYYSQIVNDFQKGDIAEGYSVSREKKESFPLTVTSAQKNPTAFYLCAIGGGSRGSNQPQHFGDGTRLSIL.

At least ten counts were recorded for this clonotype. The chain combines TRBV27 with TRBJ2-1, with 8 bases matching TRBD2. Germline V gives CDR1 MNHEY, CDR2 SMNVEV (reference sequence). The CDR3 sequence is 17 residues long. V lost 2 bases to trimming and J lost 0 bases; unmatched junction nucleotides: 6. DNA of the CDR3: TGTGCCAGCAGTTTAACTATAACTAGCGGCTCCTACAATGAGCAGTTCTTC. Its translation: CASSLTITSGSYNEQFF.

Many counts were recorded for this clonotype. The genes are TRBV7-9 and TRBJ1-5; 11 positions match TRBD1. The ends lost 1 base at V and 6 bases at J; junction bases unmatched: 5. The CDR3 length is 16 residues. From germline, CDR1 is SEHNR and CDR2 FQNEAQ (reference sequence). The CDR3 loop reads CASSLVAGTGGQPQHF. CDR3 bases: TGTGCCAGCAGCTTAGTCGCCGGGACAGGGGGTCAGCCCCAGCATTTT.

This clonotype was detected a few times. A much larger clone lies one base from this, so it may be a read error. The genes are TRBV5-5 and TRBJ2-1, with D uncertain. CDR3 size: 13 residues. Trimming pared 4 bases from V and 3 bases from J, leaving 8 bases between. Germline V CDR1 and CDR2: SGHKS, YYEKEE (reference sequence). The CDR3, as DNA: TGTGCCAGCAGCGTGGACGTCTACAATGAGCAGTTCTTC. Its protein product is CASSVDVYNEQFF. The full variable domain, its missing parts supplied by reference TRBV5-5 and TRBJ2-1, is DAGVTQSPTHLIKTRGQQVTLRCSPISGHKSVSWYQQVLGQGPQFIFQYYEKEERGRGNFPDRFSARQFPNYSSELNVNALLLGDSALYLCASSVDVYNEQFFGPGTRLTVL.

Details on this clonotype: This may be a read error, as it is one base from a much larger clone. This rearrangement joins TRBV11-1 to TRBJ2-5; D is ambiguous. This CDR3 has 13 amino acids. Germline V gene sequence: CDR1 SGHAT, CDR2 FQDESV (reference sequence). V dropped 4 bases and J dropped 3 bases, with 9 bases sitting between them. CDR3 nucleotides: TGTGCCAGCAGCTCGGGCTACAAAGAGACCCAGTACTTC. The encoded protein is CASSSGYKETQYF.

V is TRBV29-1 and J is TRBJ1-3; the match to TRBD1 covers 8 bases. V trimming: 6 bases; J trimming: 2 bases; junction bases outside the gene matches: 3. This CDR3 spans 13 amino acids. Germline-derived CDR1 and CDR2 are SQVTM and ANQGSEA. The CDR3 protein is CSVEDRAGNTIYF. The CDR3 coding sequence is TGCAGCGTCGAGGACAGGGCTGGAAACACCATATATTTT.

In the case of this clonotype: This may stem from a read error, because a much larger clone lies one nucleotide away. This chain uses TRBV30 with TRBJ2-3; D remains unclear. The CDR3 runs to 13 residues. Germline assignment: CDR1 GTSNPN and CDR2 SVGIG (reference sequence). Here the CDR3 DNA reads TGTGCCTGCAGTGGCGGATCGACAGATACGCAGTATTTT. It is translated as CACSGGSTDTQYF.

This clonotype was counted ten times or more. V and J are TRBV3-1 and TRBJ2-1; maybe TRBD2 (5 bases). The CDR3 has 16 amino acids. V was shortened by 0 bases and J by 5 bases, with 14 bases between the two germline ends. Germline CDR1 is LGHDT and CDR2 is YNNKEL (reference sequence). In DNA form, the CDR3 reads TGTGCCAGCAGCCAAGAAGGGAGCTATGGAAACAATGAGCAGTTCTTC. Its translation: CASSQEGSYGNNEQFF.

Comments on this clonotype: Possible read error: a much larger clone is one base away. The CDR3 DNA follows: TGTGCCGGCAAGTCTAGCGGCGACGAGCAGTACTTC. This gives the protein CAGKSSGDEQYF. The genes are TRBV2 and TRBJ2-7; 7 bases fit TRBD2. Germline V gene data show CDR1 as SNHLY and CDR2 as FYNNEI. V trimming: 11 bases; J trimming: 5 bases; junction bases outside the gene matches: 9. The CDR3 sequence is 12 residues long.